Given below is one T cell receptor (beta chain) in context. The record originates from a study of control samples from healthy donors and cancer patients. Here immunoSEQ multiplex PCR was the method, and the copy in TCRdb shows in-frame clones only, minus some. This table holds 90,000 to 150,000 clones, around 88% found once. The sample comprised blood. The source is a man aged 40-49 years in good health.

DNA for the CDR3: TGTGCCAGCAGCTTAAGGGTTGGAGTTGGGGCCAAGGTTGGCTACACCTTC. It encodes CASSLRVGVGAKVGYTF. The chain couples TRBV11-3 to TRBJ1-2; possible D gene TRBD1, 5 bases. Germline loops: CDR1 SGHNT, CDR2 YENEEA. Trimming pared 2 bases from V and 7 bases from J, leaving 23 bases between. This CDR3 is 17 amino acids long.